The clone carrying this T cell receptor (beta chain) turned up a few times. Its antigen remains unknown. This specimen belongs to a study of identical twins. Findings and limits, study-wide: Compared with models, monozygotic twins showed more out-of-frame TCR alpha sharing.

V was pared by 7 bases and J by 4 bases, with 14 bases of the junction left unmatched. The CDR3 runs 18 residues. CDR1 is SNHLY, CDR2 FYNNEI, per germline. One entry per CDR3 protein, called by TCRdb with MiXCR from the 5' RACE reads. The profile shows 450,000 or so distinct CDR3 sequences, more than 20% of them singletons. This sample also belongs to another study, concerning T cells expressing NK-cell markers. That paper adds: The dominant NKG2C+ clonotypes represented about 1.0-7.0% of CD8+ T cells in five or six donors. The HCMV specificity of the expanded NKG2C+ T cell clones stayed unresolved.

Input material: CD4+ T cells sorted from blood. The genes are TRBV2 and TRBJ2-1; 12 bases are a match to TRBD2. This receptor was taken from a woman younger than 30 in good health. The CDR3: CASMSPTSGGSRYNEQFF. CDR3 DNA: TGTGCCAGCATGTCCCCAACTAGCGGGGGGTCCCGGTACAATGAGCAGTTCTTC. The full variable domain, rest sourced from reference TRBV2 and TRBJ2-1, is EPEVTQTPSHQVTQMGQEVILRCVPISNHLYFYWYRQILGQKVEFLVSFYNNEISEKSEIFDDQFSVERPDGSNFTLKIRSTKLEDSAMYFCASMSPTSGGSRYNEQFFGPGTRLTVL.